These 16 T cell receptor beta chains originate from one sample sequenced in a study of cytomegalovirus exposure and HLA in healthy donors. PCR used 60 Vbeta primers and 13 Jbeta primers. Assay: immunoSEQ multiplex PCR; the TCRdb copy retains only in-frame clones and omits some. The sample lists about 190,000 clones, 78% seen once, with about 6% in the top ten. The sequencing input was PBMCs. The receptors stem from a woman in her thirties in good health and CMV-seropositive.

CDR3 in amino acids: CASSFMGTSSGELFF. In DNA, the CDR3 is TGCGCCAGCAGCTTTATGGGGACTAGCTCCGGGGAGCTGTTTTTT. This rearrangement joins TRBV5-1 to TRBJ2-2; 9 bases map to TRBD2. This CDR3 is 15 amino acids long. Germline V gene data show CDR1 as SGHRS and CDR2 as YFSETQ. The V and J ends lost 2 bases and 6 bases, in that order; junction bases with no gene match: 5.

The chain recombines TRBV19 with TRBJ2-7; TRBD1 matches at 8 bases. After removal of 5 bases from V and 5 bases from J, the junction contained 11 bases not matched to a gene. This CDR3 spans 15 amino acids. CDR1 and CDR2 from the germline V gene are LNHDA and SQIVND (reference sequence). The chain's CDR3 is CASSFRDRGVNEQYF. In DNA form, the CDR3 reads TGTGCCAGTAGTTTTCGAGACAGGGGAGTTAACGAGCAGTACTTC.

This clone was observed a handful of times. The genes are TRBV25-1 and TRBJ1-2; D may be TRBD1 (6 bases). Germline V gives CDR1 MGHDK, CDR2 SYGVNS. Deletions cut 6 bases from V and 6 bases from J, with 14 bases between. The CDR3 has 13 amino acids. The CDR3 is CASRTGAQDGYTF. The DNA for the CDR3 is TGTGCCAGCAGGACAGGTGCTCAGGATGGCTACACCTTC.

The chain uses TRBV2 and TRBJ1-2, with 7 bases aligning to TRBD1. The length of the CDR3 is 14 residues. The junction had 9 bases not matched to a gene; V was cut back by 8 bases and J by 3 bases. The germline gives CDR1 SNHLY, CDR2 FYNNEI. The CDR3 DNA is TGTGCCAGCGGGAGGACAGGTCGTGACTATGGCTACACCTTC. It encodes CASGRTGRDYGYTF.

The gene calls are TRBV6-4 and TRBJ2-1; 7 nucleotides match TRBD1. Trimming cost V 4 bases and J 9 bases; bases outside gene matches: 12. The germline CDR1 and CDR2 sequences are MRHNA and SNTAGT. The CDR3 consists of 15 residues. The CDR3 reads CASSAAAGRQGEQFF. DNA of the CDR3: TGTGCCAGCAGTGCTGCGGCGGGCCGACAGGGTGAGCAGTTCTTC.

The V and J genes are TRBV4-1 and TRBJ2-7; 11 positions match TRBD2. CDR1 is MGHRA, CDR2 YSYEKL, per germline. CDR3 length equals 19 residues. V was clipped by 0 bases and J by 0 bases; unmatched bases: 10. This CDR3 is CASSQESVAGGAISYEQYF. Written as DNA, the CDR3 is TGCGCCAGCAGCCAAGAGTCGGTAGCGGGAGGGGCTATCTCCTACGAGCAGTACTTC.

CDR3 residues: CASSLGGAETHEQFF. CDR3 bases: TGTGCCAGCAGCCTGGGGGGGGCGGAGACACATGAGCAGTTCTTC. The J gene is TRBJ2-1, the V gene TRBV7-6; a possible D gene is TRBD2 (7 bases). The germline V gene has CDR1 SGHVS and CDR2 FNYEAQ. This CDR3 spans 15 amino acids. V was pared by 5 bases and J by 8 bases, with 19 bases between.

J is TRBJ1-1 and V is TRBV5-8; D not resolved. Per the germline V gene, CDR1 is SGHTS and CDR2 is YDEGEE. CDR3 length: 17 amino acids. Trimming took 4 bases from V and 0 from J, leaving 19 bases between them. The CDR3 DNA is TGTGCCAGCAGCCTTAACGTGGGGAGAGCCATGAACACTGAAGCTTTCTTT. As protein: CASSLNVGRAMNTEAFF.

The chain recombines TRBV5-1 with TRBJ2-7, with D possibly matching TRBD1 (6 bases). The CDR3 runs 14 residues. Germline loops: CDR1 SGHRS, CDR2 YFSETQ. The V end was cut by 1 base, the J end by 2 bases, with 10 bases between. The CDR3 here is CASSLMGATYEQYF. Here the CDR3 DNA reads TGCGCCAGCAGCTTGATGGGGGCTACCTACGAGCAGTACTTC.

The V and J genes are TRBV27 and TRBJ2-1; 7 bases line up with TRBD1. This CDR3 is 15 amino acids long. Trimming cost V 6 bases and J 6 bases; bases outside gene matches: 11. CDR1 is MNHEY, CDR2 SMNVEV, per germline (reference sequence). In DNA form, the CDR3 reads TGTGCCAGCAGCCAACAGGGGTTATACGTCAATGAGCAGTTCTTC. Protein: CASSQQGLYVNEQFF.

CDR3 DNA sequence: TGTGCCAGCCATGCGGGAGGGGTCGGCTATGGCTACACCTTC. It is translated as CASHAGGVGYGYTF. The chain uses TRBV6-1 and TRBJ1-2; tentatively, D is TRBD1 (5 bases). The germline V and J ends were trimmed by 8 bases and 4 bases, with 17 bases remaining between them. Germline loops: CDR1 MNHNS, CDR2 SASEGT. CDR3 length equals 14 residues.

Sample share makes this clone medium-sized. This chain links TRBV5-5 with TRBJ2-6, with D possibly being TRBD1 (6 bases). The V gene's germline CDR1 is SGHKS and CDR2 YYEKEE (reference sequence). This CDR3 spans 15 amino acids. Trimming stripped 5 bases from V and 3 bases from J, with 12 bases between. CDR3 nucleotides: TGTGCCAGCAGGCCAACAGGGTTTGGGGCCAACGTCCTGACTTTC. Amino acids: CASRPTGFGANVLTF.

In nucleotides, the CDR3 is TGTGCCAGCAGATCCGGGACAGGGGATAATTCACCCCTCCACTTT. This encodes CASRSGTGDNSPLHF. The chain has TRBV2 and TRBJ1-6, with TRBD1 matching over 10 bases. V trimming: 6 bases; J trimming: 5 bases; junction bases outside the gene matches: 4. Germline V gene lookup returns CDR1 SNHLY and CDR2 FYNNEI. The CDR3 is 15 residues long.

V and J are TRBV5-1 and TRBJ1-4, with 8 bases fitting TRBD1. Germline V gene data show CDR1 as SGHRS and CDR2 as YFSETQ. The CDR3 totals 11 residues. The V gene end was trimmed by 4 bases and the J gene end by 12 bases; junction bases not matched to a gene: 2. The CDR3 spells CASSRTGQLFF. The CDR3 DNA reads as TGCGCCAGCAGCCGGACAGGGCAACTGTTTTTT.

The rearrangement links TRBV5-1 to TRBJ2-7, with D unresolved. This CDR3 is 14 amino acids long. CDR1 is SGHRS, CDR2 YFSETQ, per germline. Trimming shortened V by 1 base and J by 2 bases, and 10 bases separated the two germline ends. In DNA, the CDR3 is TGCGCCAGCAGCTTGAATCCCACAACCTACGAGCAGTACTTC. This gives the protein CASSLNPTTYEQYF.

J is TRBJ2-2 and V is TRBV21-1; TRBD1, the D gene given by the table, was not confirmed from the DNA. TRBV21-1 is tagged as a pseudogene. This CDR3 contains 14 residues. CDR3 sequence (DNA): TGTGCCACCTTACCGGGACAGAGCACCGGGGAGCTGTTTTTT. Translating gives CATLPGQSTGELFF.